This is a list of T cell receptor beta chains from one sample in a study of blood T cell repertoires in COVID-19. Profiling relied on immunoSEQ multiplex PCR, and the TCRdb table lists in-frame clones only, not all of them. The table has roughly 87,000 clones, approximately 84% seen once. The sample was peripheral blood. These receptors were collected from an older woman with acute or convalescent COVID-19. Each CDR3 is given with its conserved first and last residue. Size tells how often a clone was seen (once, few, many) or the class of an expanded clone, and some rows leave it out.

v_call: TRBV4-3
clone_size: NA
cdr3_aa: CASSQDGAGNYGYTF

v_call: TRBV19
clone_size: NA
cdr3_aa: CASTGTSGSNTGELFF

v_call: TRBV24-1
clone_size: NA
cdr3_aa: CATSRAQGGTDTQYF

v_call: TRBV7-2
clone_size: few
cdr3_aa: CASSPGLPGDTQYF

v_call: TRBV7-9
clone_size: once
cdr3_aa: CASSLKGAYEQYF

v_call: TRBV5-4
clone_size: NA
cdr3_aa: CASSLEAEGNTIYF

v_call: TRBV3-1/TRBV3-2
clone_size: NA
cdr3_aa: CASSLAGIGTDTQYF

v_call: TRBV20-1
clone_size: once
cdr3_aa: CSASAGLMNTEAFF

v_call: TRBV28
clone_size: NA
cdr3_aa: CASSLSGFLETQYF

v_call: TRBV7-9
clone_size: NA
cdr3_aa: CASSTRDSGYTF

v_call: TRBV27
clone_size: NA
cdr3_aa: CASSQRGTNEKLFF

v_call: TRBV9
clone_size: NA
cdr3_aa: CASSVMGQNTGELFF

v_call: TRBV7-2
clone_size: NA
cdr3_aa: CASSPMGGGEKLFF

v_call: TRBV12-5
clone_size: NA
cdr3_aa: CASGFVGTGIDGELFF

v_call: TRBV6-5
clone_size: NA
cdr3_aa: CASSQGIGEAFF

v_call: TRBV27
clone_size: NA
cdr3_aa: CASSAGTGSMGFF

v_call: TRBV11-3
clone_size: NA
cdr3_aa: CASSLGLAGDEQYF

v_call: TRBV27
clone_size: NA
cdr3_aa: CASSLGGSSGNTIYF

v_call: TRBV14
clone_size: NA
cdr3_aa: CASSSIQRGGHIDTQYF

v_call: TRBV4-2
clone_size: NA
cdr3_aa: CASSQDWSPLDEQYF

v_call: TRBV19
clone_size: NA
cdr3_aa: CASSIDSRGNYGYTF

v_call: TRBV3-1/TRBV3-2
clone_size: NA
cdr3_aa: CASSQAGQIYGYTF

v_call: TRBV11-3
clone_size: NA
cdr3_aa: CASSFGTGTPLVAFF

v_call: TRBV28
clone_size: NA
cdr3_aa: CASSLPVGREKLFF

v_call: TRBV7-3
clone_size: NA
cdr3_aa: CASSLNQGYGYTF

v_call: TRBV19
clone_size: NA
cdr3_aa: CATAEISGNTIYF

v_call: TRBV18
clone_size: NA
cdr3_aa: CASSPTDRNQPQHF

v_call: TRBV28
clone_size: NA
cdr3_aa: CASSEGRLGEQYF

v_call: TRBV4-1
clone_size: NA
cdr3_aa: CASSQYLGGGYTF

v_call: TRBV27
clone_size: once
cdr3_aa: CASSPRGARSETQYF

v_call: TRBV5-1
clone_size: NA
cdr3_aa: CASSLVSSGSYEQYF

v_call: TRBV6-5
clone_size: NA
cdr3_aa: CASLFTGIGLEQYF

v_call: TRBV19
clone_size: NA
cdr3_aa: CASSILGQGIHYGYTF

v_call: TRBV2
clone_size: NA
cdr3_aa: CASANGPGYSSPLHF

v_call: TRBV11-3
clone_size: NA
cdr3_aa: CASSLVGSDGEQFF

v_call: TRBV30
clone_size: NA
cdr3_aa: CAWSLQGSNQPQHF